This TCR beta chain was retrieved from a study of shared clonotypes between healthy human individuals. Regarding this clone: Its antigen is as yet unknown.

Germline V gene lookup returns CDR1 MNHEY and CDR2 SMNVEV (reference sequence). Trimming stripped 5 bases from V and 8 bases from J, with 13 bases between. CDR3 size: 14 residues. The assay ran at deep level. TCRdb's copy holds only in-frame clones and misses some; the assay was immunoSEQ multiplex PCR. The repertoire has 500,000 to 550,000 clones, 90% to 96% of them found once; the top ten carry 0.05% to 0.07%. General study results and limits: Across subsets, estimated richness was generally greater for naive than for memory populations.

Adults of Caucasian background living in Nashville, Tennessee made up all donors. The V and J genes are TRBV27 and TRBJ1-6; tentative D call: TRBD1 (5 bases). The sample comprised naive CD4+ T cells sorted from blood. The subset denotes: CD45RA+ positively selected. The TCR originated in a woman aged 25 to 39 in good health. The CDR3 nucleotides read TGTGCCAGCAGTCCCACGGGGGGTTATTCACCCCTCCACTTT. Residues: CASSPTGGYSPLHF.